This T cell receptor beta chain was captured in a study of blood T cell repertoires in COVID-19. Study at large: T cells, B-cell-depleted T cells, or PBMCs provided the cDNA or gDNA that served as material.

Seattle patient enrollment occurred during active infection, with longitudinal follow-up thereafter. Trimming removed 10 bases from V and 3 bases from J; junction bases left unmatched: 3. Germline V CDR1 and CDR2: ENHRY, SYGVKD. The CDR3 runs to 12 residues. Study processing details: Scientists estimated how many nucleated cells there were by amplifying reference gene primers. Only in-frame clones appear in the TCRdb table, and some are missing; sequencing was by immunoSEQ multiplex PCR. The V and J calls and clone size come from that table; D and trimming were worked out from the DNA. The sample consists of 180,000 or so clones, 70% to 90% of them appearing once.

The genes are TRBV10-3 and TRBJ1-3; 7 bases match TRBD1. The sequenced sample was peripheral blood. The receptor was isolated from a person aged 65 to 85 with COVID-19, enrolled during active disease. DNA for the CDR3: TGTGCCAGCAGGGACAGTGGAAACACCATATATTTT. Translation: CASRDSGNTIYF.